A single sample gave rise to the 12 T cell receptor beta chains below, sequenced in a study of response to subunit inactivated influenza vaccine. TCRdb called the RT-PCR reads again in MiXCR, with one record for every CDR3 protein. The table includes roughly 190,000 distinct CDR3 sequences, approximately 15% detected once. The specimen was CD8+ T cells sorted from PBMCs, collected more than 4 days after vaccination. The receptors come from a man in his fifties or sixties who received an inactivated influenza vaccine.

The chain couples TRBV2 to TRBJ2-2, with D unresolved. Germline V gives CDR1 SNHLY, CDR2 FYNNEI. The CDR3 sequence is 12 residues long. V was shortened by 9 bases and J by 2 bases, with 7 bases between the two germline ends. CDR3 in amino acids: CARESNTGELFF. CDR3 nucleotides: TGTGCCAGGGAGAGTAACACCGGGGAGCTGTTTTTT. Filled out from reference TRBV2 and TRBJ2-2, the complete variable domain reads EPEVTQTPSHQVTQMGQEVILRCVPISNHLYFYWYRQILGQKVEFLVSFYNNEISEKSEIFDDQFSVERPDGSNFTLKIRSTKLEDSAMYFCARESNTGELFFGEGSRLTVL.

This clonotype has a count of ten or more. The rearrangement uses TRBV30 and TRBJ2-7; TRBD2 is a possible D gene (5 bases). The length of the CDR3 is 14 residues. The germline V gene has CDR1 GTSNPN and CDR2 SVGIG (reference sequence). Trimming removed 0 bases from V and 5 bases from J, with 14 bases in between. CDR3 DNA sequence: TGTGCCTGGAGTGTAGGGTTCGGAGGAAACGAGCAGTACTTC. Translating gives CAWSVGFGGNEQYF.

This clonotype was seen a handful of times. CDR3 in amino acids: CSVVTQDSNQPQHF. CDR3 nucleotides: TGCAGCGTTGTCACACAAGATAGCAATCAGCCCCAGCATTTT. The V and J genes are TRBV29-1 and TRBJ1-5; D unresolved. The CDR3 contains 14 residues. In germline, CDR1 is SQVTM, CDR2 ANQGSEA. V lost 4 bases, J lost 0 bases, and 10 bases lay in between.

The CDR3 DNA sequence: TGTGCCTGGAGTGATCTGCAGACTAAACTGTATTTT. Translated: CAWSDLQTKLYF. The rearrangement joins TRBV30 to TRBJ2-3, with a tentative D call TRBD2 (5 bases). Deletions cut 1 base from V and 14 bases from J, with 16 bases between. The V gene's germline CDR1 is GTSNPN and CDR2 SVGIG (reference sequence). The CDR3 spans 12 residues.

At least ten counts were recorded for this clonotype. The chain carries TRBV7-9 and TRBJ1-2; TRBD1 agrees at 9 bases. J was trimmed by 2 bases and V by 6 bases; bases with no gene match: 7. From germline, CDR1 is SEHNR and CDR2 FQNEAQ (reference sequence). CDR3 size: 15 residues. The CDR3 is CASSFGQGSNYGYTF. CDR3 bases: TGTGCCAGCAGTTTCGGACAGGGGTCCAACTATGGCTACACCTTC.

The sample holds a few counts of this clonotype. The chain couples TRBV6-2 or TRBV6-3 to TRBJ2-7; D is unresolved. Trimming took off 5 bases at V and 0 bases at J, with 8 bases between the two ends. CDR3 size: 13 residues. CDR1 and CDR2 from the germline V gene are MNHEY and SVGEGT. The CDR3 sequence is CASSHGPSYEQYF. The CDR3 DNA reads TGTGCCAGCAGTCACGGCCCCTCCTACGAGCAGTACTTC.

This clonotype was detected only a few times. This chain links TRBV11-2 with TRBJ2-5; the D is unclear. V shed 1 base and J shed 5 bases, with 11 bases lying between them. The CDR3 contains 14 residues. Germline values: CDR1 SGHAT, CDR2 FQNNGV. In DNA, the CDR3 is TGTGCCAGCAGCTTAGTTGTGGGGTTGGAGACCCAGTACTTC. Translating gives CASSLVVGLETQYF.

The chain links TRBV7-9 to TRBJ2-5; TRBD2 agrees at 9 bases. Unmatched junction bases numbered 10, after V lost 7 bases and J lost 4 bases. The CDR3 runs 15 residues. Germline V gene data show CDR1 as SEHNR and CDR2 as FQNEAQ (reference sequence). The CDR3 sequence: CASTFTQLAGETQYF. The CDR3 nucleotides read TGTGCCAGCACCTTTACCCAACTAGCGGGAGAGACCCAGTACTTC.

This chain uses TRBV11-2 with TRBJ2-7; D perhaps matches TRBD2 (6 bases). The CDR3 covers 16 residues. V lost 0 bases, J lost 0 bases, and 12 bases lay in between. The germline CDR1 and CDR2 sequences are SGHAT and FQNNGV. The CDR3 coding sequence is TGTGCCAGCAGCTTAGAGGGGGGTCCAGACTCCTACGAGCAGTACTTC. Its translation: CASSLEGGPDSYEQYF.

This chain uses TRBV29-1 with TRBJ2-7, with TRBD1 identical over 9 bases. The length of the CDR3 is 16 residues. Germline trimming cut 1 base from V and 7 bases from J; bases unmatched to any gene: 14. CDR1 and CDR2 from the germline V gene are SQVTM and ANQGSEA. CDR3 residues: CSVEVPQDRGFFEQYF. CDR3 DNA sequence: TGCAGCGTTGAAGTGCCGCAGGACAGGGGCTTTTTTGAGCAGTACTTC.

The rearrangement uses TRBV27 and TRBJ2-1; 8 bases match TRBD2. V trimming: 1 base; J trimming: 6 bases; junction bases outside the gene matches: 5. The germline V gene encodes CDR1 MNHEY and CDR2 SMNVEV (reference sequence). This CDR3 is 15 amino acids long. CDR3 loop: CASSLFSGGPNEQFF. Here the CDR3 DNA reads TGTGCCAGCAGTTTATTTTCGGGAGGGCCCAATGAGCAGTTCTTC.

Ten or more counts support this clonotype. The rearrangement uses TRBV12-3 or TRBV12-4 and TRBJ2-1; D is unresolved. With 5 bases removed from V and 0 bases from J, the gap between germline ends came to 11 bases. The CDR3 is 15 residues long. The CDR3 region has the DNA TGTGCCAGCAGTCCGGACGGTAGCTCCTACAATGAGCAGTTCTTC. As protein: CASSPDGSSYNEQFF.